Each of the 7 T cell receptor beta chains below was sequenced from the same sample in a study of blood T cell repertoires in COVID-19. Here immunoSEQ multiplex PCR was the method, and the copy in TCRdb shows in-frame clones only, minus some. The data show about 240,000 clones, about 88% seen once. The sample comprised peripheral blood. These receptors originate from a woman aged 40 to 50 who had recovered from COVID-19.

The V gene is TRBV9, the J gene TRBJ2-6, with D possibly TRBD2 on 6 matching bases. This CDR3 contains 15 residues. Germline lookup yields CDR1 SGDLS and CDR2 YYNGEE. Trimming cost V 0 bases and J 4 bases, with 8 bases left between them. CDR3 bases: TGTGCCAGCAGCGTAGACGGGGGAGGGGCCAACGTCCTGACTTTC. Amino acids: CASSVDGGGANVLTF.

The chain links TRBV9 to TRBJ2-2, with a possible D match to TRBD2 (5 bases). Per the germline V gene, CDR1 is SGDLS and CDR2 is YYNGEE. CDR3 length equals 16 residues. V was trimmed by 0 bases and J by 1 base, leaving 10 bases between them. The CDR3, as DNA: TGTGCCAGCAGCGTAGATCCTAGCCTGAACACCGGGGAGCTGTTTTTT. Its translation is CASSVDPSLNTGELFF.

V gene TRBV12-5 combines with J gene TRBJ2-1; D gene unclear. Germline V gene sequence: CDR1 LGHNT, CDR2 FRNRAP. There are 12 residues in the CDR3. Trimming left V 3 bases short and J 9 bases short, with 9 bases between. This CDR3 is CASGFAVGEQFF. For the CDR3, the DNA is TGTGCTAGTGGTTTCGCGGTAGGTGAGCAGTTCTTC.

The rearrangement uses TRBV5-6 and TRBJ1-2, with TRBD1 matching over 7 bases. This CDR3 comprises 15 residues. Germline CDR1 is SGHDT and CDR2 is YYEEEE. After removal of 3 bases from V and 2 bases from J, the junction contained 7 bases not matched to a gene. The CDR3 sequence is CASSWGQSKNYGYTF. The DNA of the CDR3 is TGTGCCAGCAGCTGGGGACAGTCTAAGAACTATGGCTACACCTTC.

The chain combines TRBV21-1 with TRBJ1-5; TRBD1, the D gene given by the table, was not confirmed from the DNA. TRBV21-1 is a listed pseudogene. This CDR3 comprises 13 residues. CDR3 sequence: CASSTPRGRPQHF. CDR3 nucleotide sequence: TGTGCCAGCAGCACCCCCAGGGGTAGACCCCAGCATTTT.

This clone has a handful of counts. The chain uses TRBV9 and TRBJ2-7; 10 nucleotides align to TRBD2. Unmatched junction bases numbered 9, after V lost 3 bases and J lost 0 bases. The CDR3 length is 17 residues. In germline, CDR1 is SGDLS, CDR2 YYNGEE. The CDR3 spells CASSGGRLAGSSYEQYF. In DNA form, the CDR3 reads TGTGCCAGCAGCGGCGGGCGACTAGCGGGTTCCTCCTACGAGCAGTACTTC. The whole variable domain, remainder taken from reference TRBV9 and TRBJ2-7, is DSGVTQTPKHLITATGQRVTLRCSPRSGDLSVYWYQQSLDQGLQFLIQYYNGEERAKGNILERFSAQQFPDLHSELNLSSLELGDSALYFCASSGGRLAGSSYEQYFGPGTRLTVT.

This rearrangement joins TRBV21-1 to TRBJ2-2; TRBD2, the table's D call, was not compared with the DNA. TRBV21-1 is a pseudogene segment. There are 14 residues in the CDR3. The CDR3, as DNA: TGTGCCAGCAGCAACCCCGGAGGCACCGGGGAGCTGTTTTTT. It encodes CASSNPGGTGELFF.